Below are 5 T cell receptor beta chains sequenced from a single sample in a study of STAT3 mutations in large granular lymphocyte leukemia (dated by TCRdb to between 2017 and 2020). What the research found in general, with its limitations: At least one immunodominant TCRbeta clonotype was present in every T-LGLL patient, and multiple immunodominant subclonotypes appeared in about half of the T-LGLL patients.

No antigen has been identified for these receptors. Libraries came from the immunoSEQ multiplex PCR assay. Not all clones reach the TCRdb copy of this immuneACCESS table, which keeps in-frame sequences only. Checked studies attribute under half of the gap to unresolved V genes and leave the rest unexplained. The table for this sample lists 9,500 to 15,000 clones; 75% to 80% of them were counted only once. The ten largest clonotypes hold about 50% of the sample. The material sequenced was peripheral blood mononuclear cells. These receptors were collected from a man in his fifties or sixties with T-cell large granular lymphocyte leukemia. Some clones in this sample may be carry-over from other donors' samples. The age is the age at diagnosis.

The gene calls are TRBV5-1 and TRBJ2-7, with no clear D. The V end was cut by 0 bases, the J end by 0 bases, with 10 bases between. Germline V gives CDR1 SGHRS, CDR2 YFSETQ. The CDR3 has 15 residues. The CDR3: CASSLDYGTSYEQYF. CDR3 in DNA: TGCGCCAGCAGCTTGGATTACGGCACCTCCTACGAGCAGTACTTC.

This clone was seen just once. This chain joins TRBV6-1 and TRBJ1-5; the match to TRBD1 covers 7 bases. Germline trimming cut 2 bases from V and 12 bases from J; bases unmatched to any gene: 13. The CDR3 runs to 15 residues. The germline gives CDR1 MNHNS, CDR2 SASEGT. CDR3 in DNA: TGTGCCAGCAGTGAAAGGGACAGAAGGGGTGGTGTCCAGCATTTT. Encoded protein: CASSERDRRGGVQHF.

J is TRBJ2-7 and V is TRBV5-1, with D hard to call. The CDR3 has 13 amino acids. Germline lookup yields CDR1 SGHRS and CDR2 YFSETQ. V lost 4 bases, J lost 5 bases, and 13 bases lay in between. The chain's CDR3 is CASSPHSGDEQYF. The CDR3 DNA reads as TGCGCCAGCAGCCCACACAGTGGGGACGAGCAGTACTTC.

The rearrangement links TRBV2 to TRBJ2-3; 9 bases align to TRBD2. Germline CDR1 SNHLY, CDR2 FYNNEI. The CDR3 extends over 16 amino acids. The V and J ends lost 6 bases and 6 bases, in that order; junction bases with no gene match: 13. CDR3 protein: CASRNAQAGGRDTQYF. The CDR3 bases are TGTGCCAGCAGGAATGCCCAGGCGGGAGGGAGGGATACGCAGTATTTT.

The J gene is TRBJ2-5, the V gene TRBV25-1; 7 bases fit TRBD1. This CDR3 has 13 amino acids. In germline, CDR1 is MGHDK, CDR2 SYGVNS. After removal of 5 bases from V and 7 bases from J, the junction contained 7 bases not matched to a gene. The CDR3 reads CASSRQGFGTQYF. In nucleotides, the CDR3 is TGTGCCAGCAGTCGACAGGGTTTCGGGACCCAGTACTTC.